This TCR beta chain is from a study of OX40 agonist ivuxolimab in advanced cancers. In the study overall: Ivuxolimab was an agonistic, fully human IgG2 monoclonal antibody directed against OX40 (CD134), a costimulatory receptor. Intravenous ivuxolimab was administered to patients every 2 weeks at six dose levels: 0.01, 0.1, 0.3, 1.5, 3 and 10 mg/kg. Of the 50 to 55 dose-escalation patients, hepatocellular carcinoma was present in about 20, melanoma in roughly 15, renal cell carcinoma in 9 and head and neck cancer in 9. The dose-escalation cohort was over 70% male with a mean age of around 64 years, ranging from roughly 20 to 80. Prior anti-PD-1, anti-PD-L1 or anti-CTLA-4 therapy was permitted, and less than 45% of dose-escalation patients had received checkpoint inhibitors. Partial responses were achieved by three dose-escalation patients, of whom one had hepatocellular carcinoma and two had cutaneous melanoma. Peripheral TCRbeta sequencing was intended to test whether TCR sequence diversity was altered and clonal T-cell expansion was caused by ivuxolimab. The paper describes the monotherapy dose-escalation part (N of about 57 patients) of the phase I trial of ivuxolimab. The research as a whole found: Low levels of normalized T-cell clonal expansion were also shown by some nonresponding patients. In partial responders in the 0.1-3.0 mg/kg groups, normalized peripheral clonal expansion was found to be among the lowest, especially among CD8+ T cells. The antigen specificity of the peripheral T cells that underwent clonal expansion was not determined. At doses from 0.1 to 3.0 mg/kg, clonal expansion was seen in both CD4+ and CD8+ blood T cells between baseline and week 6. After ivuxolimab, expanded clones were on average more numerous among CD8+ T cells than among CD4+ T cells.

Patients with autoimmune disease history or receiving systemic immunosuppression were excluded from the trial. Peripheral blood for TCR sequencing was collected from all dose cohorts at baseline, on cycle 4 day 1, and on cycle 7 day 1. The samples were taken from a phase I, first-in-human, multicenter, open-label dose-escalation trial of ivuxolimab. The trial enrolled adults with locally advanced or metastatic head and neck squamous cell, hepatocellular, melanoma or renal cell carcinoma. Before TCR sequencing, CD4+ and CD8+ T cells were separately sorted from peripheral blood. A word on this clone: Its binding antigen is unknown. Base qualities were left out, and no much larger clone turns up one base away.

For sequencing of the TCRbeta CDR3 region, genomic DNA was extracted from the sorted cells. The immunoSEQ Assay was used to sequence the TCRbeta CDR3 regions. As stored in TCRdb, this immuneACCESS dataset retains in-frame rearrangements with V and J assigned. A fraction of the clones does not appear; measured against another copy, unresolved V genes explain less than half of the discrepancy, and the remainder lacks a known reason. This sample lists about 58,000 clones; roughly 83% were detected once. The ten largest clones add up to about 1% of the sample. From V the trimming removes 2 bases and from J it removes 4 bases, while the gene matches leave 10 bases of the junction unaccounted for. Reading the germline V gene (reference sequence) gives CDR1 SEHNR and CDR2 FQNEAQ. The CDR3 runs 16 residues from the cysteine to the phenylalanine. Only the CDR3 part of the read is kept: 48 bases, read in frame from the first base.

This receptor was obtained from an adult with an advanced solid tumor such as melanoma, head and neck, liver or kidney cancer. The sequence is built from TRBV7-9 and TRBJ2-5; TRBD2 matches 7 bases in the middle. Sample: CD4+ or CD8+ T cells sorted from blood, taken in a trial of the OX40 agonist ivuxolimab. This receptor carries the CDR3 CASSLRTTSSGETQYF. The sequence in DNA is TGTGCCAGCAGCTTAAGAACGACTAGCTCGGGAGAGACCCAGTACTTC.